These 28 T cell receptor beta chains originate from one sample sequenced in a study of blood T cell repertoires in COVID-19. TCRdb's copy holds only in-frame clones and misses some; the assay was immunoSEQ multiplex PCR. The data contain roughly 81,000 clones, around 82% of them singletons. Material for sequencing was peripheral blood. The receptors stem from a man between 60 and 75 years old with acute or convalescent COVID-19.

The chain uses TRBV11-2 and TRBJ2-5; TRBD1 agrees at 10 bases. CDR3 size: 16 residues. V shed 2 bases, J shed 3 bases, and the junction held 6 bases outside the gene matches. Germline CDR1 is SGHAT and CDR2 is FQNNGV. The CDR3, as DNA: TGTGCCAGCAGCTTAATCCCCGGGACAGGGGAAGAGACCCAGTACTTC. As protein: CASSLIPGTGEETQYF.

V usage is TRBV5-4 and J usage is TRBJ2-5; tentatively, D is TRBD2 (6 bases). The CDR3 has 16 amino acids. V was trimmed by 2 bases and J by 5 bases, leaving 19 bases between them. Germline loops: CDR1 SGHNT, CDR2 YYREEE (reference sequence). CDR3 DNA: TGTGCCAGCAGCTTAAGAACGGGAGATTATATGGAGACCCAGTACTTC. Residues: CASSLRTGDYMETQYF.

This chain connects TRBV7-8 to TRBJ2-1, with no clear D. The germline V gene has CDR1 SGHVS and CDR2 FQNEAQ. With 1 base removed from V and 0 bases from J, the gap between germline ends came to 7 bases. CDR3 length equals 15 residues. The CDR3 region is CASSLEASSYNEQFF. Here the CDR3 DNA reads TGTGCCAGCAGCTTAGAAGCTAGCTCCTACAATGAGCAGTTCTTC.

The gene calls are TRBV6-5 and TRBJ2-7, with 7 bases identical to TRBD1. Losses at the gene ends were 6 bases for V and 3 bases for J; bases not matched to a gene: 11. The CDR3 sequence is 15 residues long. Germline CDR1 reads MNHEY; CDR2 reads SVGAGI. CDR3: CASRIGTAGLYEQYF. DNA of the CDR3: TGTGCCAGCAGGATCGGGACAGCAGGACTCTACGAGCAGTACTTC.

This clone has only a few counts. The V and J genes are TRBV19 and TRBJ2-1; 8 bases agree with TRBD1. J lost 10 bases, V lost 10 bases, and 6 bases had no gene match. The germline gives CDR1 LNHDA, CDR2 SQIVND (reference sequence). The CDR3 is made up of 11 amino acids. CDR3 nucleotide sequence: TGTGCCACAGACAGGGGATACGAGCAGTTCTTC. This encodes CATDRGYEQFF.

Here the CDR3 DNA reads TGTGCCAGCAGTGAGAGCACCCACAATGAGCAGTTCTTC. This sequence encodes CASSESTHNEQFF. J is TRBJ2-1 and V is TRBV6-4; D call uncertain. The germline CDR1 and CDR2 sequences are MRHNA and SNTAGT. This CDR3 region has 13 residues. Trimming cost V 3 bases and J 5 bases, with 8 bases left between them.

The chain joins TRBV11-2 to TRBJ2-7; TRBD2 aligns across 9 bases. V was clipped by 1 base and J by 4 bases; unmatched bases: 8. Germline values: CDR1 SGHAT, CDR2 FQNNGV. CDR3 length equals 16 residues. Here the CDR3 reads CASSLGSSGEAYEQYF. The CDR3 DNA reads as TGTGCCAGCAGCTTAGGGTCTAGCGGGGAAGCTTACGAGCAGTACTTC.

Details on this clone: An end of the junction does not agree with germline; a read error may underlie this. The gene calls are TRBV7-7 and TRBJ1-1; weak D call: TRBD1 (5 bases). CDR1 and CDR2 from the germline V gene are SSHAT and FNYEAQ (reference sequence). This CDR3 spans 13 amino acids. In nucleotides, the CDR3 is TGTGCTAGCAGCCTCGACAGGAACACTGAAGCTTTCTTT. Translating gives CASSLDRNTEAFF.

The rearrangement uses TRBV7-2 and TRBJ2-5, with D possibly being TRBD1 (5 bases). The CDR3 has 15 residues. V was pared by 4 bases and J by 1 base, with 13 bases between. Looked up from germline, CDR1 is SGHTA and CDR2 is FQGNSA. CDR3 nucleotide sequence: TGTGCCAGCAGCTCGCAGACAGACCCCCAAGAGACCCAGTACTTC. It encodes CASSSQTDPQETQYF.

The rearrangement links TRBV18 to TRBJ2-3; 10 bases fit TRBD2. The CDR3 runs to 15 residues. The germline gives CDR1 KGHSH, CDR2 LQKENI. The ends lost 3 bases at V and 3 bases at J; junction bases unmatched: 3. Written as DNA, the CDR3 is TGTGCCAGCTCACCTCGGACTAGCGGAACAGATACGCAGTATTTT. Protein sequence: CASSPRTSGTDTQYF.

CDR3: CASSISGLAGGTDTQYF. The CDR3 DNA follows: TGTGCCAGTAGTATCTCCGGACTAGCGGGGGGAACAGATACGCAGTATTTT. This chain joins TRBV19 and TRBJ2-3; 14 bases fit TRBD2. The J segment lost 3 bases and the V segment lost 3 bases, leaving 5 bases of the junction unmatched. CDR1 and CDR2 from the germline V gene are LNHDA and SQIVND (reference sequence). There are 17 residues in the CDR3.

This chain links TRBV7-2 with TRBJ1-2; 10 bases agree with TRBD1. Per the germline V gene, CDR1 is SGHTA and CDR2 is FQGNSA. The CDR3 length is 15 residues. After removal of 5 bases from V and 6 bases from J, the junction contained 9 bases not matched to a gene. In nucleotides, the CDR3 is TGTGCCAGCAGCGCCCGGGACAGGGGACAAAATGGCTACACCTTC. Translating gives CASSARDRGQNGYTF.

This CDR3 is CASSYPGQRLQETQYF. The CDR3 DNA follows: TGTGCCAGCAGCTACCCGGGACAGCGCCTCCAAGAGACCCAGTACTTC. The chain has TRBV5-4 and TRBJ2-5; TRBD1 matches 7 bases. The CDR3 covers 16 residues. From germline, CDR1 is SGHNT and CDR2 YYREEE (reference sequence). V shed 3 bases, J shed 1 base, and the junction held 9 bases outside the gene matches.

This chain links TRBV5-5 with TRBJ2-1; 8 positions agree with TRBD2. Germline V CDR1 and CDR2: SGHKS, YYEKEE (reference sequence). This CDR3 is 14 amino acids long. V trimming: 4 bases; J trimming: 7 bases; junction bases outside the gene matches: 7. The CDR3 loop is CASSLSGIENEQFF. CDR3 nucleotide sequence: TGTGCCAGCAGCCTTAGCGGGATTGAGAATGAGCAGTTCTTC.

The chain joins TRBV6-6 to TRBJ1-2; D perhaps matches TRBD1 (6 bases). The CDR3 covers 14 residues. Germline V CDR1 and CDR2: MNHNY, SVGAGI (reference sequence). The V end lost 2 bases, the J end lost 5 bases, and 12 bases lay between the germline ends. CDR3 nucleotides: TGTGCCAGCAGTTACGAGCAGGGGCCTTATGGCTACACCTTC. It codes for CASSYEQGPYGYTF.

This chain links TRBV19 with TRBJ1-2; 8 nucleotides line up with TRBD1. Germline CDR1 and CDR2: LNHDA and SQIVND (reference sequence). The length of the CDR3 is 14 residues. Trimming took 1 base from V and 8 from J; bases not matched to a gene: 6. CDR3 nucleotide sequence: TGTGCCAGTAGTATAGCCCGGACAGGGAGAGGCTACACCTTC. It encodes CASSIARTGRGYTF. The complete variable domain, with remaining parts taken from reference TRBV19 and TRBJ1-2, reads DGGITQSPKYLFRKEGQNVTLSCEQNLNHDAMYWYRQDPGQGLRLIYYSQIVNDFQKGDIAEGYSVSREKKESFPLTVTSAQKNPTAFYLCASSIARTGRGYTFGSGTRLTVV.

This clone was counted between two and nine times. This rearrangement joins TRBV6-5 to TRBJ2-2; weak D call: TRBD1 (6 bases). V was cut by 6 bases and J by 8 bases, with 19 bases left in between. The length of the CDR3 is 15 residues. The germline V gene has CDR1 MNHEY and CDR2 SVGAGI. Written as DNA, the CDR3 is TGTGCCAGCAGGGCCACATCAAGAGGGGGAGGGGAGCTGTTTTTT. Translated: CASRATSRGGGELFF.

CDR3 residues: CASNTGTIYNEQFF. The CDR3 DNA is TGTGCCAGCAATACGGGAACTATCTACAATGAGCAGTTCTTC. The J gene is TRBJ2-1, the V gene TRBV6-6; D is perhaps TRBD2 (5 bases). The CDR3 is made up of 14 amino acids. CDR1 and CDR2 (germline): MNHNY, SVGAGI (reference sequence). V was clipped by 7 bases and J by 3 bases, with 13 bases between them.

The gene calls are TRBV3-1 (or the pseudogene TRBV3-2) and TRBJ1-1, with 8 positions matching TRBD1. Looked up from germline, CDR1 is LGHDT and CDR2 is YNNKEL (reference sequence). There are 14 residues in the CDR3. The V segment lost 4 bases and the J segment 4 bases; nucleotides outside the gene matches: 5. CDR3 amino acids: CASSRLQGGTEAFF. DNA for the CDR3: TGTGCCAGCAGCCGGTTACAGGGGGGCACTGAAGCTTTCTTT.

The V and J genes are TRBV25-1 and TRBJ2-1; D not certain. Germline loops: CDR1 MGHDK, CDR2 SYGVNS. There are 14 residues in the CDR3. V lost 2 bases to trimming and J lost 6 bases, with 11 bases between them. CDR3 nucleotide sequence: TGTGCCAGCAGTGAAGGTAGACTCACCAATGAGCAGTTCTTC. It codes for CASSEGRLTNEQFF. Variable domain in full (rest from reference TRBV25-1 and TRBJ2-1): EADIYQTPRYLVIGTGKKITLECSQTMGHDKMYWYQQDPGMELHLIHYSYGVNSTEKGDLSSESTVSRIRTEHFPLTLESARPSHTSQYLCASSEGRLTNEQFFGPGTRLTVL.

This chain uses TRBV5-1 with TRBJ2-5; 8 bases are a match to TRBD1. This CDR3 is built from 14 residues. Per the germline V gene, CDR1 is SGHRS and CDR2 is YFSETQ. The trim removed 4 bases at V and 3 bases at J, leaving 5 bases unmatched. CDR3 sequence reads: CASSAGQGKETQYF. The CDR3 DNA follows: TGCGCCAGCAGCGCCGGACAGGGAAAAGAGACCCAGTACTTC.

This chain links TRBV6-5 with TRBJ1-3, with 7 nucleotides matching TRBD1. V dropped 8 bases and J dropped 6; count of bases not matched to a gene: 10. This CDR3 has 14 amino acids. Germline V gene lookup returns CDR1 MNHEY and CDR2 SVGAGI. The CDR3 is CASVPGQNLNTIYF. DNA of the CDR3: TGTGCCAGCGTTCCGGGACAGAACCTAAACACCATATATTTT.

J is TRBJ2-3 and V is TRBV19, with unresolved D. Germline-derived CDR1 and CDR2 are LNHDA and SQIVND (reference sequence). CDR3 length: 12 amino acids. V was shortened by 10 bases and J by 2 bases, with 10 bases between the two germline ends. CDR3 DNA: TGTGCCACCTCCAGCGACACAGATACGCAGTATTTT. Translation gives CATSSDTDTQYF. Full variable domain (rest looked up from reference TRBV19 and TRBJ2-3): DGGITQSPKYLFRKEGQNVTLSCEQNLNHDAMYWYRQDPGQGLRLIYYSQIVNDFQKGDIAEGYSVSREKKESFPLTVTSAQKNPTAFYLCATSSDTDTQYFGPGTRLTVL.

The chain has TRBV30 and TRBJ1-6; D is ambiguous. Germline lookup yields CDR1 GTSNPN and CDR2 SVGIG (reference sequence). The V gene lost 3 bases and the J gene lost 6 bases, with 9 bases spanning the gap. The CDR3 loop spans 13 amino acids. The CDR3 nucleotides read TGTGCCTGGAGCCACGGTAGTAATTCACCCCTCCACTTT. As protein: CAWSHGSNSPLHF.

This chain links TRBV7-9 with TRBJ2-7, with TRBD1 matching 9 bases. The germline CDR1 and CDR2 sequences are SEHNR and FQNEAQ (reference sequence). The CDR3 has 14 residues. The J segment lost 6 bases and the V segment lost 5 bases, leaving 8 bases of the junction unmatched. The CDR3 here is CASSPGTGFGEQYF. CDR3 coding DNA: TGTGCCAGCAGCCCCGGGACAGGGTTCGGCGAGCAGTACTTC. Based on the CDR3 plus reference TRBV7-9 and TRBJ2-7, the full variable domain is DTGVSQNPRHKITKRGQNVTFRCDPISEHNRLYWYRQTLGQGPEFLTYFQNEAQLEKSRLLSDRFSAERPKGSFSTLEIQRTEQGDSAMYLCASSPGTGFGEQYFGPGTRLTVT.

Here the CDR3 DNA reads TGTGCCAGCAGGGAGCGGGGGGGGATCACAGATACGCAGTATTTT. Its protein product is CASRERGGITDTQYF. The chain joins TRBV2 to TRBJ2-3, with 10 nucleotides matching TRBD2. Germline V gene data show CDR1 as SNHLY and CDR2 as FYNNEI. CDR3 length: 15 residues. After removal of 6 bases from V and 2 bases from J, the junction contained 5 bases not matched to a gene.

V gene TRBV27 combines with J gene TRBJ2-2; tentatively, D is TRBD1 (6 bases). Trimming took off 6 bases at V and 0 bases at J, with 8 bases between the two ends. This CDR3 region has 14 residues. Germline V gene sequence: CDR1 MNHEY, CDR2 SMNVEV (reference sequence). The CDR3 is CASRTGTNTGELFF. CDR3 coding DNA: TGTGCCAGCAGGACAGGCACGAACACCGGGGAGCTGTTTTTT.

The chain's CDR3 is CASSLLGSTEAFF. In DNA form, the CDR3 reads TGTGCCAGCAGCTTACTTGGGAGCACTGAAGCTTTCTTT. The chain has TRBV7-3 and TRBJ1-1; D is undetermined. From germline, CDR1 is SGHTA and CDR2 FQGTGA. This CDR3 comprises 13 residues. Trimming stripped 2 bases from V and 4 bases from J, with 8 bases between.